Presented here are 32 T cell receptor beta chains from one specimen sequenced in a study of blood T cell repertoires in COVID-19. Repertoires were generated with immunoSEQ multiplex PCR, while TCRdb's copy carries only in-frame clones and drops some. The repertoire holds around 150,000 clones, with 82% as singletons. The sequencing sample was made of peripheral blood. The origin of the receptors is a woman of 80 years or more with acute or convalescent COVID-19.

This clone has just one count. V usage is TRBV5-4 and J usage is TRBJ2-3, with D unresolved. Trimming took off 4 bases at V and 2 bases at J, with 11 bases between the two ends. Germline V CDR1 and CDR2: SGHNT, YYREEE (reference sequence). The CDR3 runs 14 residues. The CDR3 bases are TGTGCCAGCAGCCGTGATCGGTACACAGATACGCAGTATTTT. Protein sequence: CASSRDRYTDTQYF.

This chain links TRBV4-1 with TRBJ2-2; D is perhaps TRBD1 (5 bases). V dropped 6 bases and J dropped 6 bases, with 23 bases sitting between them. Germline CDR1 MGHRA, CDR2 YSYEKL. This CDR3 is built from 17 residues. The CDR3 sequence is CASRQFAWGRVSGELFF. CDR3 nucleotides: TGCGCCAGCAGGCAATTTGCGTGGGGCAGGGTGTCCGGGGAGCTGTTTTTT.

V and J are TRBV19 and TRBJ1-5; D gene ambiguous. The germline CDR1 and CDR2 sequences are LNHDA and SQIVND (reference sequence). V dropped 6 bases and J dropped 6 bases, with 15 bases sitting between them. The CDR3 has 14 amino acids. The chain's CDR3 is CASSTSAEGQPQHF. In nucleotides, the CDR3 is TGTGCCAGTAGCACCTCAGCGGAGGGTCAGCCCCAGCATTTT.

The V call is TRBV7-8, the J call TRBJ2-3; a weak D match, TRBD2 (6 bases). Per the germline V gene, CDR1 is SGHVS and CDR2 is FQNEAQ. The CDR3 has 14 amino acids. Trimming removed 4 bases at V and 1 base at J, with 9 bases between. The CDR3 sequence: CASSSGTRTDTQYF. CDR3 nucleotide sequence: TGTGCCAGCAGCTCCGGGACTCGCACAGATACGCAGTATTTT.

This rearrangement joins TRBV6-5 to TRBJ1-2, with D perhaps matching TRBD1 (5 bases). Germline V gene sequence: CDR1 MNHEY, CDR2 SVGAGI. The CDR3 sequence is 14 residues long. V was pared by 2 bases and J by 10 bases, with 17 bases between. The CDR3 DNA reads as TGTGCCAGCAGTTACGAGTCGTCGGGGGTTGCCTACACCTTC. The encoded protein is CASSYESSGVAYTF.

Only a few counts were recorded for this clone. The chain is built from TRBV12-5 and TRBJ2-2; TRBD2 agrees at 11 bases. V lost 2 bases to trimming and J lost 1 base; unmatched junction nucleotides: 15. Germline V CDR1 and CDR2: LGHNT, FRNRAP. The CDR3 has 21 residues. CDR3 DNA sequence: TGTGCTAGTGGTTTGCCCTTTCGTCAGGGGACTAGCGGAGTGAACACCGGGGAGCTGTTTTTT. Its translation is CASGLPFRQGTSGVNTGELFF.

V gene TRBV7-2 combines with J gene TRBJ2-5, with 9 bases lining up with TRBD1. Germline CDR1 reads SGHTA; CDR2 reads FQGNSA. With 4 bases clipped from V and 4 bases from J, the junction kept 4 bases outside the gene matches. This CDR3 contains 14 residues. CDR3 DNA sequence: TGTGCCAGCAGCTATGGACAGGGGAGAGAGACCCAGTACTTC. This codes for CASSYGQGRETQYF.

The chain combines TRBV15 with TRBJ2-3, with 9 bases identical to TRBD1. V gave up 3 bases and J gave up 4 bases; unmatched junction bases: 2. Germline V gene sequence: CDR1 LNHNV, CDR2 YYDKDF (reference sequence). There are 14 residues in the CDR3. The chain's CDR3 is CATSSRQGADTQYF. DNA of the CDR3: TGTGCCACCAGCAGTCGACAGGGGGCAGATACGCAGTATTTT. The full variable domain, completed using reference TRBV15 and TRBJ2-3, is DAMVIQNPRYQVTQFGKPVTLSCSQTLNHNVMYWYQQKSSQAPKLLFHYYDKDFNNEADTPDNFQSRRPNTSFCFLDIRSPGLGDTAMYLCATSSRQGADTQYFGPGTRLTVL.

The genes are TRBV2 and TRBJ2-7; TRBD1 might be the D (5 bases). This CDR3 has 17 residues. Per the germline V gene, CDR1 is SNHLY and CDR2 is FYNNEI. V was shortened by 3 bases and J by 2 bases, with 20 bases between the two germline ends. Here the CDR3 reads CASSDLRWQGRAYEQYF. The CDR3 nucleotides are TGTGCCAGCAGTGATTTACGCTGGCAGGGCAGAGCCTACGAGCAGTACTTC.

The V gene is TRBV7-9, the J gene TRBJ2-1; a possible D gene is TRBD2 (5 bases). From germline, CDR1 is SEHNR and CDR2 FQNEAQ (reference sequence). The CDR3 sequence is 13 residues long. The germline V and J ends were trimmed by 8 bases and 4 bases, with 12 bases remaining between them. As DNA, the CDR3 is TGTGCCAGCCTTAGCGACGGATACAATGAGCAGTTCTTC. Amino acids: CASLSDGYNEQFF.

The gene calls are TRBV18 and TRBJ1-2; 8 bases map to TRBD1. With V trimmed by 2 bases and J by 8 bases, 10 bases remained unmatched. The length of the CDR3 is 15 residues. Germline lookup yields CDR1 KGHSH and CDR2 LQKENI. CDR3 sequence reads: CASSPTDRGSRGYTF. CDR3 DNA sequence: TGTGCCAGCTCACCAACAGACAGGGGATCGCGAGGCTACACCTTC.

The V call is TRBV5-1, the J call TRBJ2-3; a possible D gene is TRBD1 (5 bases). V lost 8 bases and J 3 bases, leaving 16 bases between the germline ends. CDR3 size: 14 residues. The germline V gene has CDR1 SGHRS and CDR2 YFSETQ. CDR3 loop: CASSSGLGTDTQYF. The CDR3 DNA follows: TGCGCCAGTAGTTCAGGGCTCGGGACAGATACGCAGTATTTT.

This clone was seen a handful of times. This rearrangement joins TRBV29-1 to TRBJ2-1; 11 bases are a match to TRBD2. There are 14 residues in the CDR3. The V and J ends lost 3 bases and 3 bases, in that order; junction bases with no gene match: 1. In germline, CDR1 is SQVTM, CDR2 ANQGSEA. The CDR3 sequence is CSVEGLAVYNEQFF. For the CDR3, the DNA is TGCAGCGTTGAGGGACTAGCGGTCTACAATGAGCAGTTCTTC.

This CDR3 is CASSLGGGPDTQYF. The DNA of the CDR3 is TGCGCCAGCAGCTTAGGAGGAGGCCCAGATACGCAGTATTTT. This chain uses TRBV5-1 with TRBJ2-3; a weak D match, TRBD2 (5 bases). V was trimmed by 2 bases and J by 4 bases, leaving 11 bases between them. Germline values: CDR1 SGHRS, CDR2 YFSETQ. The CDR3 runs to 14 residues.

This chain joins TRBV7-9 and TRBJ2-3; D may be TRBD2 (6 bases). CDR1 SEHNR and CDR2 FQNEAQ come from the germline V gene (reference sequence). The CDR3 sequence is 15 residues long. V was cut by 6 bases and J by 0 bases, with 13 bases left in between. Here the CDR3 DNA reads TGTGCCAGCAGTACGGGAGCGCCCAGCACAGATACGCAGTATTTT. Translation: CASSTGAPSTDTQYF.

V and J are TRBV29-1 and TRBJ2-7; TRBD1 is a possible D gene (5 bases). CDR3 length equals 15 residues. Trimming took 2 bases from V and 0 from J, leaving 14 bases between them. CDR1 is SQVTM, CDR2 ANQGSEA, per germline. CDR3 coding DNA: TGCAGCGTTGAAAACGTGACAGCAAACTCCTACGAGCAGTACTTC. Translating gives CSVENVTANSYEQYF.

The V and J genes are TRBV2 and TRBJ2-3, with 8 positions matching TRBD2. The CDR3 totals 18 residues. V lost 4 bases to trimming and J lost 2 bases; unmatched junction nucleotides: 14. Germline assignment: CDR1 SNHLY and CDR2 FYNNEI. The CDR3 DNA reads TGTGCCAGCAGTGGGGCAATTACTAGCGGTCCTTTCACAGATACGCAGTATTTT. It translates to CASSGAITSGPFTDTQYF. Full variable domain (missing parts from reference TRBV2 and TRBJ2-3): EPEVTQTPSHQVTQMGQEVILRCVPISNHLYFYWYRQILGQKVEFLVSFYNNEISEKSEIFDDQFSVERPDGSNFTLKIRSTKLEDSAMYFCASSGAITSGPFTDTQYFGPGTRLTVL.

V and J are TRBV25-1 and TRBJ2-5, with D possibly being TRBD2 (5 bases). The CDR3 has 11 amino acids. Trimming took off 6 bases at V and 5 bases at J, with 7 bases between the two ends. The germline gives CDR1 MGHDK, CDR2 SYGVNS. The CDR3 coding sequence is TGTGCCAGCAGGAGAGGGGAGACCCAGTACTTC. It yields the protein CASRRGETQYF.

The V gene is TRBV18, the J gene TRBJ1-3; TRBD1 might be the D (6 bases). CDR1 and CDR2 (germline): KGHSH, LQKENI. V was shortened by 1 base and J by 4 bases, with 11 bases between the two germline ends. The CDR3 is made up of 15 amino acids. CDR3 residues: CASSPLSGDGNTIYF. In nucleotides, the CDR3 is TGTGCCAGCTCACCACTATCAGGGGACGGAAACACCATATATTTT.

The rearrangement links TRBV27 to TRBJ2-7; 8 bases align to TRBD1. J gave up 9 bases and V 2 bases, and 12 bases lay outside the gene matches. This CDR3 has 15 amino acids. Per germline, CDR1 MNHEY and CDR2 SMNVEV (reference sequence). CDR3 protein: CASSLTGTGLRGQYF. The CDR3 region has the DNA TGTGCCAGCAGTTTAACCGGGACAGGTCTAAGAGGGCAGTACTTC.

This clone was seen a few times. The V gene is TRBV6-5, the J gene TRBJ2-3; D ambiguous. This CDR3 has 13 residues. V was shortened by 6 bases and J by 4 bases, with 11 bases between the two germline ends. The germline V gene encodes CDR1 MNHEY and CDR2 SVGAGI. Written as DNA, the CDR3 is TGTGCCAGCAGCCTATACTCTTCAGATACGCAGTATTTT. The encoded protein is CASSLYSSDTQYF.

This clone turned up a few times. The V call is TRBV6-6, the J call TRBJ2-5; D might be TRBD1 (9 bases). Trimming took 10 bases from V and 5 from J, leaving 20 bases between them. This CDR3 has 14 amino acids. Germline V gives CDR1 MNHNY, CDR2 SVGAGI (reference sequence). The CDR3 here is CATATGGGGETQYF. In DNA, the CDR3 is TGTGCCACCGCTACAGGGGGCGGGGGGGAGACCCAGTACTTC.

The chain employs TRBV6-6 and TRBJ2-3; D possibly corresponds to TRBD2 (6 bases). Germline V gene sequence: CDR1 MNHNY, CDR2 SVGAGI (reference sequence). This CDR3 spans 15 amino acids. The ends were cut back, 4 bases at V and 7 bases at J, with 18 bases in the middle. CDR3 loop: CASSSARGGGNTQYF. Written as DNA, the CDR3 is TGTGCCAGCAGTTCGGCGAGGGGTGGGGGGAATACGCAGTATTTT.

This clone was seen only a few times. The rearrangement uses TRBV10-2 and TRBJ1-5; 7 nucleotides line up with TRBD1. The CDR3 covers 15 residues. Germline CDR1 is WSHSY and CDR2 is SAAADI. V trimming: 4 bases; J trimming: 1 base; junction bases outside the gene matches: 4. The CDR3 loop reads CASSAGGASNQPQHF. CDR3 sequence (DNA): TGCGCCAGCAGTGCAGGGGGAGCAAGCAATCAGCCCCAGCATTTT.

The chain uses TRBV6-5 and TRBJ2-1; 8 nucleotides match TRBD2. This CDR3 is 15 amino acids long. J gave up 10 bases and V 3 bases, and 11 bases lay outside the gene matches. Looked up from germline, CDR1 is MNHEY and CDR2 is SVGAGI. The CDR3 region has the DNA TGTGCCAGCAGTTATAGCGGGACGGGGGTTGGAGAGCAGTTCTTC. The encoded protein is CASSYSGTGVGEQFF.

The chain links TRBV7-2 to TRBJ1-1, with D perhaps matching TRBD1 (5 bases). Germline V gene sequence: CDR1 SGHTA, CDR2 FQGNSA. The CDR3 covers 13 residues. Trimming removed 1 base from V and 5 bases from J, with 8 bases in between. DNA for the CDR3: TGTGCCAGCAGCTTAGTAGGGGATACTGAAGCTTTCTTT. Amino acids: CASSLVGDTEAFF. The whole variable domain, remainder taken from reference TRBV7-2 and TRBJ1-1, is GAGVSQSPSNKVTEKGKDVELRCDPISGHTALYWYRQSLGQGLEFLIYFQGNSAPDKSGLPSDRFSAERTGGSVSTLTIQRTQQEDSAVYLCASSLVGDTEAFFGQGTRLTVV.

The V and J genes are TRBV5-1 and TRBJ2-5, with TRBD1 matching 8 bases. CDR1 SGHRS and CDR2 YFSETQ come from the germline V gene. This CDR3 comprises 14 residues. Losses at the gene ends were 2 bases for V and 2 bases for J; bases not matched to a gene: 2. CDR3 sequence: CASSLQGGQETQYF. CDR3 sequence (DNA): TGCGCCAGCAGCTTACAGGGGGGACAAGAGACCCAGTACTTC.

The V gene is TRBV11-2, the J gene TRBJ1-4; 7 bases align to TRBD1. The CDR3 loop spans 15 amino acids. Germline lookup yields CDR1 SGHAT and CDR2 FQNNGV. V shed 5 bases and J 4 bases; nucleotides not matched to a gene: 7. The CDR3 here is CASSLGTVFNEKLFF. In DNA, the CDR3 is TGTGCCAGCAGCCTCGGGACAGTTTTTAATGAAAAACTGTTTTTT.

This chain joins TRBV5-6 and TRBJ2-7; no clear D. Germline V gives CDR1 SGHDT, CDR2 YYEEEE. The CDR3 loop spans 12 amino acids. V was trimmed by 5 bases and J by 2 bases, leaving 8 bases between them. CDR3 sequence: CASSTRTYEQYF. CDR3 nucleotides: TGTGCCAGCAGTACGAGAACCTACGAGCAGTACTTC.

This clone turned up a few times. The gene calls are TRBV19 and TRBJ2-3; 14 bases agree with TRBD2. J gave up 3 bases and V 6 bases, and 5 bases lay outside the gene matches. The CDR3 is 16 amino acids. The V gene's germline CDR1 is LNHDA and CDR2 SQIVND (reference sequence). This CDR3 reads CASSAGTSGRTDTQYF. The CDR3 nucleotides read TGTGCCAGTAGCGCTGGGACTAGCGGGAGAACAGATACGCAGTATTTT.

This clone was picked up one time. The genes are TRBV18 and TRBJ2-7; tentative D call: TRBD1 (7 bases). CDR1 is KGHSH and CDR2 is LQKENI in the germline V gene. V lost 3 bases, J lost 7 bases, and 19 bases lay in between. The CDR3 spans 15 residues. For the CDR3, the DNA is TGTGCCAGCTCACCTTTACGACAGGGAGGCGGAGAGCAGTACTTC. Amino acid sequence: CASSPLRQGGGEQYF.

The CDR3 sequence: CASRHDRVYQPQHF. DNA of the CDR3: TGTGCCAGTAGGCATGACAGGGTTTATCAGCCCCAGCATTTT. V usage is TRBV19 and J usage is TRBJ1-5; 7 nucleotides line up with TRBD1. The length of the CDR3 is 14 residues. Trimming removed 6 bases from V and 5 bases from J; junction bases left unmatched: 7. Germline CDR1 and CDR2: LNHDA and SQIVND (reference sequence).